The clone carrying this T cell receptor (beta chain) was seen once. The target antigen is unknown. TCRdb reprocessed the RT-PCR reads via MiXCR and lists one record per CDR3 protein. The sample lists about 780,000 distinct CDR3 sequences; 15% to 20% were seen once. This sample is drawn from a study of response to subunit inactivated influenza vaccine. Study-wide findings and caveats: Authors suggested few new T cells are recruited by each seasonal influenza vaccination.

The CDR3 spans 15 residues. The V end was cut by 2 bases, the J end by 6 bases, with 16 bases between. In germline, CDR1 is SGDLS, CDR2 YYNGEE. This TCR was recovered from a man aged 50 to 60 who received an inactivated influenza vaccine. The material was PBMCs from blood, obtained roughly 5 days after vaccination. V is TRBV9 and J is TRBJ2-3, with D perhaps TRBD2 (7 bases). The CDR3 DNA reads TGTGCCAGCAGCGTCCAGGGAGGGGGAAGTGATACGCAGTATTTT. It yields the protein CASSVQGGGSDTQYF.